This T cell receptor beta chain is drawn from a study of blood T cells in healthy people across ages. The V end was cut by 8 bases, the J end by 0 bases, with 14 bases between. The CDR3 covers 13 residues. CDR1 SQVTM and CDR2 ANQGSEA come from the germline V gene. Study-level points and caveats: The study lacked donor CMV status, which possibly confounded expanded clonotype changes. A roughly linear fall in TCR beta diversity per million T cells was seen with increasing age.

Primed by a sample-barcoded 5' primer and a J-beta primer mix, a second PCR proceeded for about 6 to 12 cycles. The template-switch adaptor was a 5' adaptor with 12 random nucleotides. It tagged each cDNA molecule. TCRdb re-called the 5' RACE reads with MiXCR, one entry per CDR3 protein. The data contain nearly 800,000 distinct CDR3 sequences, approximately 53% of them singletons. Notes on this clonotype: What it binds is unknown.

The TCR comes from a man aged 35 to 55 in good health. Sequenced material: blood. This chain links TRBV29-1 with TRBJ2-7; TRBD1 is a possible D gene (5 bases). The CDR3 region is CSFRSTASYEQYF. CDR3 DNA sequence: TGCAGCTTCCGATCGACAGCCTCCTACGAGCAGTACTTC.